This is a list of T cell receptor beta chains from one sample in a study of T cells in Graves' hyperthyroidism and ophthalmopathy. Each CDR3 protein is one row after TCRdb ran MiXCR on the multiplex PCR reads. Of approximately 400,000 distinct CDR3 sequences listed, under 15% are singletons. Sequencing used blood. Every receptor here comes from a woman aged 25 to 39 with Graves' hyperthyroidism. Each CDR3 is given with its conserved first and last residue. Fields, in order: V gene, clone size, J gene, D gene, CDR3 DNA, CDR3 protein. D genes are given only for firm matches. For some rows the clone size is stated as once, few or many, or as a class when expanded; others skip it.

V: TRBV28
size: many
J: TRBJ2-7
D: NA
DNA: TGTGCCAGCAGTTTAGGTTTCTCCTACGAGCAGTACTTC
CDR3: CASSLGFSYEQYF

V: TRBV18
size: many
J: TRBJ1-1
D: NA
DNA: TGTGCCAGCTCAGCGGGCCGGAACACTGAAGCTTTCTTT
CDR3: CASSAGRNTEAFF

V: TRBV5-6
size: few
J: TRBJ2-7
D: TRBD1
DNA: TGTGCCAGCAGCTTGACGGGACAGCCAGACCTTTACGAGCAGTACTTC
CDR3: CASSLTGQPDLYEQYF

V: TRBV28
size: many
J: TRBJ1-2
D: NA
DNA: TGTGCCAGCAGTTTAGAGGGGGGCTATGGCTACACCTTC
CDR3: CASSLEGGYGYTF

V: TRBV2
size: many
J: TRBJ1-2
D: TRBD1
DNA: TGTGCCAGCAGCGAGACAGGGGTTGGCTACACCTTC
CDR3: CASSETGVGYTF

V: TRBV7-6
size: many
J: TRBJ1-1
D: TRBD1
DNA: TGTGCCAGCAGCCCGTCGTCGCAGGGGGGGGGCACTGAAGCTTTCTTT
CDR3: CASSPSSQGGGTEAFF

V: TRBV11-3
size: many
J: TRBJ2-1
D: TRBD2
DNA: TGTGCCAGCAGCTTAGGACGTCTAGCGGGAGGTAGCGATGAGCAGTTCTTC
CDR3: CASSLGRLAGGSDEQFF

V: TRBV5-1
size: many
J: TRBJ2-3
D: NA
DNA: TGCGCCAGCAGCCCCACAGGACAGTGGTCAGATACGCAGTATTTT
CDR3: CASSPTGQWSDTQYF

V: TRBV28
size: many
J: TRBJ1-1
D: TRBD1
DNA: TGTGCCAGCAGTGTGACAGGGAGGAGTGAAGCTTTCTTT
CDR3: CASSVTGRSEAFF

V: TRBV10-2
size: many
J: TRBJ2-7
D: NA
DNA: TGCGCCAGCAGTGAGCAGCGGGCTTACTACGAGCAGTACTTC
CDR3: CASSEQRAYYEQYF

V: TRBV5-1
size: many
J: TRBJ2-2
D: NA
DNA: TGCGCCAGCAGCTTGGCTGACAGGACCGGGGAGCTGTTTTTT
CDR3: CASSLADRTGELFF

V: TRBV7-8
size: many
J: TRBJ2-7
D: TRBD1
DNA: TGTGCCAGCAGCCCCAGGACAGGGGACTACGAGCAGTACTTC
CDR3: CASSPRTGDYEQYF

V: TRBV12-3/TRBV12-4
size: few
J: TRBJ2-5
D: NA
DNA: TGTGCCAGCACCACGTCTAGGGCAGAGACCCAGTACTTC
CDR3: CASTTSRAETQYF

V: TRBV20-1
size: few
J: TRBJ2-5
D: TRBD2
DNA: TGCAGTGCTATGGACTGGGGGACTAAAGAGACCCAGTACTTC
CDR3: CSAMDWGTKETQYF

V: TRBV20-1
size: few
J: TRBJ2-7
D: NA
DNA: TGCAGTGCTAATCAGGGGTCTACCTACGAGCAGTACTTC
CDR3: CSANQGSTYEQYF

V: TRBV12-3/TRBV12-4
size: many
J: TRBJ2-3
D: TRBD2
DNA: TGTGCCAGCAGTGAGACTAGCGGGAGTGGGTTCGCAGATACGCAGTATTTT
CDR3: CASSETSGSGFADTQYF

V: TRBV5-4
size: many
J: TRBJ1-1
D: NA
DNA: TGTGCCAGCAGCTTGGACGTTAGTTCGGTGGCTTTCTTT
CDR3: CASSLDVSSVAFF

V: TRBV5-6
size: NA
J: TRBJ2-7
D: TRBD1
DNA: TGTGCCAGCAGCTTGGTAAAGGGGGCGGTCGAGCAGTACTTC
CDR3: CASSLVKGAVEQYF